This TCR beta chain came from a study of cytomegalovirus exposure and HLA in healthy donors. General study points: An observed cluster of highly shared sequence variants was recorded as a likely sequencing artifact.

PCR primers comprised 60 Vbeta and 13 Jbeta primers. Assay: immunoSEQ multiplex PCR; the TCRdb copy retains only in-frame clones and omits some. The sample includes 110,000 to 150,000 clones, about 80% of them seen just once. Note on this clone: Its cognate antigen is unknown.

CDR3 length equals 16 residues. Between the trimmed V and J ends, which lost 4 bases and 2 bases, there was a span of 17 bases. Per the germline V gene, CDR1 is SGDLS and CDR2 is YYNGEE. Input material: PBMCs. The J gene is TRBJ2-3, the V gene TRBV9; D is perhaps TRBD1 (6 bases). The clonotype originates from a man in his forties in good health and CMV-seronegative. The CDR3 DNA follows: TGTGCCAGCAGCATACAGGGAAGGGTGCTCACAGATACGCAGTATTTT. Its protein is CASSIQGRVLTDTQYF.